These 30 T cell receptor beta chains came from one sample sequenced in a study of identical twins. MiXCR was run by TCRdb on the 5' RACE reads, yielding one entry per CDR3 protein. The table records hundreds of thousands of distinct CDR3 sequences, 21% of them present only once. These data were also filed under a second study, of T cells expressing NK-cell markers.

Sequenced input: PBMCs. The receptors shown here come from a woman aged 18-35 years in good health.

The chain combines TRBV5-1 with TRBJ2-7, with 7 bases matching TRBD2. V gave up 4 bases and J gave up 3 bases; unmatched junction bases: 10. The CDR3 is 15 amino acids. Germline CDR1 SGHRS, CDR2 YFSETQ. The chain's CDR3 is CASSPILPGGYEQYF. In DNA, the CDR3 is TGCGCCAGCAGCCCGATCCTACCGGGGGGCTACGAGCAGTACTTC.

This clonotype has more than one count but fewer than ten. This sequence joins TRBV28 and TRBJ2-7; TRBD2 matches 8 bases. The CDR3 totals 13 residues. V shed 5 bases and J 6 bases; nucleotides not matched to a gene: 6. Germline assignment: CDR1 MDHEN and CDR2 SYDVKM. The CDR3, as DNA: TGTGCCAGCAGTAAGCGGGAGTTGGGCGAGCAGTACTTC. This sequence encodes CASSKRELGEQYF.

V gene TRBV18 combines with J gene TRBJ2-5, with TRBD2 matching over 9 bases. V dropped 2 bases and J dropped 1; count of bases not matched to a gene: 5. There are 16 residues in the CDR3. Germline V lookup: CDR1 KGHSH, CDR2 LQKENI. CDR3 in amino acids: CASSPGIAGAQETQYF. The CDR3 DNA reads TGTGCCAGCTCACCAGGGATAGCGGGAGCCCAAGAGACCCAGTACTTC.

This clonotype was recorded many times. At one boundary the junction diverges from the germline segment, which might be a read error. The chain recombines TRBV27 with TRBJ2-7; D not resolved. Germline values: CDR1 MNHEY, CDR2 SMNVEV (reference sequence). The CDR3 covers 15 residues. DNA of the CDR3: TGTGCCAGCAGCTTATCCGAGGACGGATTCACCGAGCAGTACTTC. This gives the protein CASSLSEDGFTEQYF.

The rearrangement links TRBV5-1 to TRBJ2-7; weak D call: TRBD1 (6 bases). Germline-derived CDR1 and CDR2 are SGHRS and YFSETQ. The CDR3 is 13 amino acids. The V gene lost 0 bases and the J gene lost 11 bases, with 15 bases spanning the gap. The CDR3 region is CASSLGPGVEEYF. The DNA for the CDR3 is TGCGCCAGCAGCTTGGGGCCAGGGGTGGAGGAGTACTTC.

The chain carries TRBV4-3 and TRBJ2-7; D gene uncertain. CDR3 length: 12 residues. Trimming pared 0 bases from V and 2 bases from J, leaving 2 bases between. Germline lookup yields CDR1 LGHNA and CDR2 YSLEER. CDR3 DNA: TGCGCCAGCAGCCAAGAAACCTACGAGCAGTACTTC. Its protein is CASSQETYEQYF.

V gene TRBV7-2 combines with J gene TRBJ2-7; 8 positions match TRBD2. The CDR3 covers 15 residues. Looked up from germline, CDR1 is SGHTA and CDR2 is FQGNSA. The V gene end was trimmed by 6 bases and the J gene end by 0 bases; junction bases not matched to a gene: 7. The CDR3 sequence is CASSPSGGHSYEQYF. The CDR3 bases are TGTGCCAGCAGTCCGTCGGGGGGGCACTCCTACGAGCAGTACTTC.

This clonotype has just a few counts. V is TRBV12-3 or TRBV12-4 and J is TRBJ2-7; D is undetermined. Trimming removed 3 bases at V and 5 bases at J, with 5 bases between. The CDR3 runs 11 residues. CDR3 residues: CASSFWDEQYF. DNA for the CDR3: TGTGCCAGCAGTTTTTGGGACGAGCAGTACTTC.

The CDR3 spells CAISESGTEYEQYF. DNA of the CDR3: TGTGCCATCAGTGAGTCTGGGACGGAGTACGAGCAGTACTTC. This chain links TRBV10-3 with TRBJ2-7; D possibly uses TRBD1 or TRBD2 (5 bases each). CDR3 size: 14 residues. V dropped 0 bases and J dropped 4 bases, with 10 bases sitting between them. Per the germline V gene, CDR1 is ENHRY and CDR2 is SYGVKD.

This clonotype was counted many times. The chain employs TRBV7-6 and TRBJ1-1, with TRBD1 matching over 9 bases. The CDR3 spans 16 residues. Per the germline V gene, CDR1 is SGHVS and CDR2 is FNYEAQ. Trimming at V came to 5 bases and at J to 1 base, leaving 8 bases not matched to a gene. CDR3 nucleotides: TGTGCCAGCAGCGCATACCGGGACAGGGCGAACACTGAAGCTTTCTTT. It encodes CASSAYRDRANTEAFF.

This clonotype was detected many times. The chain carries TRBV3-1 and TRBJ2-1, with D perhaps matching TRBD2 (5 bases). CDR1 and CDR2 (germline): LGHDT, YNNKEL (reference sequence). Trimming removed 1 base from V and 10 bases from J, with 11 bases in between. This CDR3 is 13 amino acids long. The CDR3 DNA reads as TGTGCCAGCAGCCAAGTAGAGGGAAGCGAGCAGTTCTTC. Protein sequence: CASSQVEGSEQFF.

There are a few counts of this clonotype. This chain uses TRBV20-1 with TRBJ1-2; D is possibly TRBD1 (5 bases). CDR1 and CDR2 from the germline V gene are DFQATT and SNEGSKA (reference sequence). V lost 6 bases and J lost 3, with 14 bases in between. The CDR3 has 13 residues. For the CDR3, the DNA is TGCAGTGCGGGGCGGCAGGGAGACTATGGCTACACCTTC. Protein: CSAGRQGDYGYTF.

The chain has TRBV5-1 and TRBJ2-2; D remains ambiguous. V gave up 0 bases and J gave up 9 bases, with 9 bases separating them. Germline-derived CDR1 and CDR2 are SGHRS and YFSETQ. This CDR3 is built from 13 residues. The chain's CDR3 is CASSLGSRWELFF. DNA of the CDR3: TGCGCCAGCAGCTTGGGGTCCCGATGGGAGCTGTTTTTT.

The chain combines TRBV12-3 or TRBV12-4 with TRBJ2-2; 9 nucleotides match TRBD1. This CDR3 region has 13 residues. V lost 8 bases, J lost 5 bases, and 3 bases stayed unmatched. CDR3 nucleotides: TGTGCCAGCGGACAGGGGTGGACCGGGGAGCTGTTTTTT. Translating it yields CASGQGWTGELFF.

This clonotype was counted only a few times. The chain has TRBV12-3 or TRBV12-4 and TRBJ2-3, with 9 bases matching TRBD2. This CDR3 has 16 residues. V gave up 8 bases and J gave up 2 bases; unmatched junction bases: 11. The CDR3 spells CASGTLGLANTDTQYF. CDR3 in DNA: TGTGCCAGCGGAACCCTAGGACTAGCGAACACAGATACGCAGTATTTT.

Only a few counts were recorded for this clonotype. The chain is built from TRBV20-1 and TRBJ1-1; 7 bases are a match to TRBD1. Germline-derived CDR1 and CDR2 are DFQATT and SNEGSKA (reference sequence). The CDR3 runs to 13 residues. J gave up 1 base and V 5 bases, and 4 bases lay outside the gene matches. The CDR3 protein is CSAPGQPNTEAFF. CDR3 bases: TGCAGTGCTCCGGGACAGCCGAACACTGAAGCTTTCTTT.

The chain links TRBV9 to TRBJ2-3; D gene uncertain. V was cut by 2 bases and J by 1 base, with 8 bases left in between. Germline assignment: CDR1 SGDLS and CDR2 YYNGEE. The CDR3 has 14 amino acids. The DNA for the CDR3 is TGTGCCAGCAGCGTTCAAGGTGGCACAGATACGCAGTATTTT. Encoded protein: CASSVQGGTDTQYF.

The J gene is TRBJ2-2, the V gene TRBV20-1; 9 bases are shared with TRBD2. The germline V gene encodes CDR1 DFQATT and CDR2 SNEGSKA (reference sequence). The V and J ends lost 3 bases and 6 bases, in that order; junction bases with no gene match: 8. CDR3 size: 15 residues. In DNA form, the CDR3 reads TGCAGTGCTAGCCATGGCGGGGGGGGCGCCGGGGAGCTGTTTTTT. It specifies CSASHGGGGAGELFF.

CDR3 nucleotide sequence: TGCAGTGCAACCCGGGACCAAGCTTTCTTT. As protein: CSATRDQAFF. The chain uses TRBV20-1 and TRBJ1-1, with a tentative D call TRBD1 (5 bases). Germline V CDR1 and CDR2: DFQATT, SNEGSKA (reference sequence). The ends were cut back, 6 bases at V and 9 bases at J, with 11 bases in the middle. The CDR3 length is 10 residues.

This clonotype has a handful of counts. The rearrangement links TRBV19 to TRBJ2-2, with no clear D. Germline V CDR1 and CDR2: LNHDA, SQIVND (reference sequence). The V and J ends lost 9 bases and 6 bases respectively, with 17 bases between them. CDR3 length: 14 residues. DNA of the CDR3: TGTGCCAGCGGCCAGGCACCAACCCCCGGGGAGCTGTTTTTT. This encodes CASGQAPTPGELFF.

A few counts support this clonotype. The J gene is TRBJ1-1, the V gene TRBV29-1; D is unclear. CDR1 is SQVTM and CDR2 is ANQGSEA in the germline V gene. V gave up 7 bases and J gave up 3 bases, with 18 bases separating them. This CDR3 has 14 residues. The CDR3 is CSGAGTQWDTEAFF. CDR3 DNA: TGCAGCGGAGCGGGAACCCAGTGGGACACTGAAGCTTTCTTT.

The gene calls are TRBV5-1 and TRBJ2-5, with unresolved D. Per germline, CDR1 SGHRS and CDR2 YFSETQ. This CDR3 contains 13 residues. V gave up 1 base and J gave up 2 bases, with 6 bases separating them. This CDR3 is CASSLQLQETQYF. The DNA for the CDR3 is TGCGCCAGCAGCTTGCAACTACAAGAGACCCAGTACTTC.

This clonotype was seen ten or more times. This chain links TRBV3-1 with TRBJ1-1, with TRBD1 identical over 7 bases. Losses at the gene ends were 7 bases for V and 11 bases for J; bases not matched to a gene: 13. The CDR3 is 13 residues long. In germline, CDR1 is LGHDT, CDR2 YNNKEL (reference sequence). The CDR3 nucleotides read TGTGCCAGCACCCCCTCCCCAGGGGGAATGGCTTTCTTT. Encoded protein: CASTPSPGGMAFF.

This chain connects TRBV2 to TRBJ2-7, with no clear D. Between the trimmed V and J ends, which lost 4 bases and 1 base, there was a span of 14 bases. CDR3 length: 15 residues. In germline, CDR1 is SNHLY, CDR2 FYNNEI. This CDR3 reads CASSAETLKSYEQYF. The CDR3 DNA reads TGTGCCAGCAGTGCAGAGACCCTGAAATCCTACGAGCAGTACTTC.

This clonotype was counted a few times. The chain couples TRBV20-1 to TRBJ2-7, with TRBD2 matching 11 bases. The V and J ends lost 4 bases and 3 bases, in that order; junction bases with no gene match: 5. The CDR3 runs to 14 residues. Germline V gives CDR1 DFQATT, CDR2 SNEGSKA (reference sequence). CDR3 in DNA: TGCAGTGCTATCCTAGCGGGGGGCCTCTACGAGCAGTACTTC. Protein: CSAILAGGLYEQYF.

The table lists this clonotype with a few counts. This chain uses TRBV7-2 with TRBJ2-6; D is unresolved. Between the trimmed V and J ends, which lost 2 bases and 2 bases, there was a span of 4 bases. The CDR3 is 14 amino acids. Germline loops: CDR1 SGHTA, CDR2 FQGNSA. CDR3 coding DNA: TGTGCCAGCAGCTTAACAACTGGGGCCAACGTCCTGACTTTC. This translates into CASSLTTGANVLTF. The variable domain in full, completed from reference TRBV7-2 and TRBJ2-6, reads GAGVSQSPSNKVTEKGKDVELRCDPISGHTALYWYRQSLGQGLEFLIYFQGNSAPDKSGLPSDRFSAERTGGSVSTLTIQRTQQEDSAVYLCASSLTTGANVLTFGAGSRLTVL.

V usage is TRBV14 and J usage is TRBJ2-2; TRBD2 is a possible D gene (5 bases). The CDR3 has 16 residues. Per the germline V gene, CDR1 is SGHDN and CDR2 is FVKESK. Trimming took 2 bases from V and 1 from J, leaving 11 bases between them. The CDR3 reads CASSQRRVWNTGELFF. CDR3 DNA sequence: TGTGCCAGCAGCCAACGGCGGGTCTGGAACACCGGGGAGCTGTTTTTT.

This clonotype occurred a few times. The rearrangement links TRBV20-1 to TRBJ1-4; 11 bases line up with TRBD1. CDR1 is DFQATT, CDR2 SNEGSKA, per germline (reference sequence). The length of the CDR3 is 16 residues. The trim removed 6 bases at V and 5 bases at J, leaving 11 bases unmatched. CDR3: CSALSRDRGWNEKLFF. As DNA, the CDR3 is TGCAGTGCCCTGTCCCGGGACAGGGGGTGGAATGAAAAACTGTTTTTT.

V and J are TRBV5-1 and TRBJ2-3, with TRBD2 matching 10 bases. With 4 bases clipped from V and 1 base from J, the junction kept 12 bases outside the gene matches. The germline CDR1 and CDR2 sequences are SGHRS and YFSETQ. The CDR3 is made up of 18 amino acids. CDR3 sequence reads: CASSRGSGGNLGTDTQYF. CDR3 coding DNA: TGCGCCAGCAGCCGGGGTAGCGGGGGGAATCTAGGCACAGATACGCAGTATTTT.

The table lists this clonotype with many counts. The chain links TRBV12-3 or TRBV12-4 to TRBJ2-1; no firm D call. V was clipped by 1 base and J by 2 bases, with 9 bases between them. CDR3 length: 15 amino acids. The CDR3: CASSLGGRAYNEQFF. The CDR3 DNA follows: TGTGCCAGCAGTTTAGGTGGTAGGGCCTACAATGAGCAGTTCTTC.